The next 15 T cell receptor beta chains were all read from a single sample in a study of T cell responses to AZD1222 COVID-19 vaccine. The data were produced by immunoSEQ multiplex PCR, yet TCRdb's version contains in-frame clones alone and is incomplete. The sample includes over 150,000 clones, roughly nine tenths of them seen just once. Sample: peripheral blood, taken on day 0 of AZD1222 vaccination. These receptors came from an adult in good health.

The chain uses TRBV4-3 and TRBJ2-1; D might be TRBD1 (5 bases). The ends were cut back, 2 bases at V and 6 bases at J, with 14 bases in the middle. Germline values: CDR1 LGHNA, CDR2 YSLEER. This CDR3 spans 15 amino acids. CDR3 loop: CASSQPRQGVNEQFF. The CDR3 DNA follows: TGCGCCAGCAGCCAACCGAGGCAAGGGGTCAATGAGCAGTTCTTC.

As for this clone: Compared with germline, one end of the junction differs, possibly owing to a read error. The V gene is TRBV6-1, the J gene TRBJ1-6, with a weak D call TRBD1 (5 bases). The CDR3 length is 17 residues. The germline CDR1 and CDR2 sequences are MNHNS and SASEGT. For the CDR3, the DNA is TGTGCCAGCAGTAAAGCTGGGGGTGGATCCTATAATTCACCCCTCCACTTT. Encoded protein: CASSKAGGGSYNSPLHF.

The rearrangement uses TRBV6-5 and TRBJ1-2, with D maybe TRBD1 (5 bases). The germline V and J ends were trimmed by 4 bases and 6 bases, with 18 bases remaining between them. The CDR3 contains 15 residues. CDR1 MNHEY and CDR2 SVGAGI come from the germline V gene. The CDR3 region has the DNA TGTGCCAGCAGTTCCCTAGAGCAGGGTCGGAATGGCTACACCTTC. It encodes CASSSLEQGRNGYTF.

This chain joins TRBV5-1 and TRBJ1-1, with D uncertain. CDR1 and CDR2 from the germline V gene are SGHRS and YFSETQ. V was trimmed by 3 bases and J by 1 base, leaving 10 bases between them. The CDR3 is 14 amino acids. The CDR3 DNA follows: TGCGCCAGCAGCTGGGGTTGGGGGAACACTGAAGCTTTCTTT. This encodes CASSWGWGNTEAFF.

There are a few counts of this clone. V usage is TRBV7-8 and J usage is TRBJ2-7, with a tentative D call TRBD1 (6 bases). Germline V gives CDR1 SGHVS, CDR2 FQNEAQ. This CDR3 comprises 15 residues. V was pared by 2 bases and J by 3 bases, with 14 bases between. The CDR3 DNA follows: TGTGCCAGCAGCTTACTCCCCCGACAGGTCTACGAGCAGTACTTC. This translates into CASSLLPRQVYEQYF. Drawing the rest from reference TRBV7-8 and TRBJ2-7, the complete variable domain is GAGVSQSPRYKVAKRGQDVALRCDPISGHVSLFWYQQALGQGPEFLTYFQNEAQLDKSGLPSDRFFAERPEGSVSTLKIQRTQQEDSAVYLCASSLLPRQVYEQYFGPGTRLTVT.

The genes are TRBV7-9 and TRBJ2-7, with unresolved D. Trimming removed 4 bases from V and 6 bases from J, with 19 bases in between. Germline V gene data show CDR1 as SEHNR and CDR2 as FQNEAQ (reference sequence). The CDR3 totals 15 residues. CDR3 bases: TGTGCCAGCAGCTCCCTATGGACCCGGCTGGGCGAGCAGTACTTC. This codes for CASSSLWTRLGEQYF.

To note about this clone: Germline and junction disagree at one end, which may indicate a read error. This chain links TRBV11-3 with TRBJ2-1, with 8 bases fitting TRBD2. Germline CDR1 and CDR2: SGHNT and YENEEA. The CDR3 is made up of 16 amino acids. CDR3 sequence: CAGSVSSGASGNEQFF. The CDR3 DNA reads as TGTGCCGGCAGCGTTAGTAGCGGGGCCTCCGGGAATGAGCAGTTCTTC. Supplemented by reference TRBV11-3 and TRBJ2-1, the full variable domain reads EAGVVQSPRYKIIEKKQPVAFWCNPISGHNTLYWYLQNLGQGPELLIRYENEEAVDDSQLPKDRFSAERLKGVDSTLKIQPAELGDSAVYLCAGSVSSGASGNEQFFGPGTRLTVL.

The V and J genes are TRBV12-3 or TRBV12-4 and TRBJ1-4, with D perhaps matching TRBD1 (5 bases). This CDR3 spans 13 amino acids. V was cut by 6 bases and J by 7 bases, with 12 bases left in between. CDR3 protein: CASSRAGIEKLFF. In nucleotides, the CDR3 is TGTGCCAGCAGCCGTGCAGGGATTGAAAAACTGTTTTTT.

This rearrangement joins TRBV2 to TRBJ2-1; TRBD2 matches at 12 bases. The germline gives CDR1 SNHLY, CDR2 FYNNEI. V was pared by 5 bases and J by 5 bases, with 1 base of the junction left unmatched. This CDR3 comprises 14 residues. CDR3 DNA: TGTGCCAGCAGTAGGACTAGCGGGGACAATGAGCAGTTCTTC. Residues: CASSRTSGDNEQFF.

Only a few counts were recorded for this clone. The rearrangement joins TRBV15 to TRBJ1-1; D perhaps matches TRBD1 (6 bases). Germline V gene lookup returns CDR1 LNHNV and CDR2 YYDKDF (reference sequence). The CDR3 totals 15 residues. With 5 bases removed from V and 1 base from J, the gap between germline ends came to 14 bases. The CDR3 coding sequence is TGTGCCACCAGCGAAAAGACAGGTGAGAACACTGAAGCTTTCTTT. Translation gives CATSEKTGENTEAFF. Supplemented by reference TRBV15 and TRBJ1-1, the full variable domain reads DAMVIQNPRYQVTQFGKPVTLSCSQTLNHNVMYWYQQKSSQAPKLLFHYYDKDFNNEADTPDNFQSRRPNTSFCFLDIRSPGLGDTAMYLCATSEKTGENTEAFFGQGTRLTVV.

The V and J genes are TRBV10-3 and TRBJ2-3; D may match TRBD1 or TRBD2 (5 bases each). Trimming removed 6 bases at V and 5 bases at J, with 9 bases between. The CDR3 sequence is 12 residues long. CDR1 and CDR2 (germline): ENHRY, SYGVKD. The DNA of the CDR3 is TGTGCCATCAGGGGGACCTTAGATACGCAGTATTTT. Its protein is CAIRGTLDTQYF.

The V gene is TRBV11-3, the J gene TRBJ2-7; D perhaps matches TRBD1 (7 bases). Germline lookup yields CDR1 SGHNT and CDR2 YENEEA. The V end lost 4 bases, the J end lost 5 bases, and 9 bases lay between the germline ends. The CDR3 is 12 residues long. The CDR3 nucleotides read TGTGCCAGCAGCTCCAGGGGGGACGAGCAGTACTTC. Translating gives CASSSRGDEQYF.

Turning to this clone: Additional DNA sequences in this sample encode the identical CDR3. The chain has TRBV2 and TRBJ1-5; D unclear. The CDR3 spans 14 residues. The germline gives CDR1 SNHLY, CDR2 FYNNEI. V lost 4 bases to trimming and J lost 4 bases, with 11 bases between them. CDR3 in DNA: TGTGCCAGCAGTGGCACCGGTCCAAATCAGCCCCAGCATTTT. Encoded protein: CASSGTGPNQPQHF.

This chain joins TRBV7-6 and TRBJ2-5; no definite D call. Trimming removed 4 bases from V and 1 base from J, with 1 base in between. In germline, CDR1 is SGHVS, CDR2 FNYEAQ. This CDR3 region has 11 residues. The DNA for the CDR3 is TGTGCCAGCAGCTCCCAAGAGACCCAGTACTTC. It is translated as CASSSQETQYF. The whole variable domain, filled in from reference TRBV7-6 and TRBJ2-5, reads GAGVSQSPRYKVTKRGQDVALRCDPISGHVSLYWYRQALGQGPEFLTYFNYEAQQDKSGLPNDRFSAERPEGSISTLTIQRTEQRDSAMYRCASSSQETQYFGPGTRLLVL.

The rearrangement links TRBV6-5 to TRBJ2-5; D possibly uses TRBD1 or TRBD2 (6 bases each). This CDR3 contains 13 residues. Germline loops: CDR1 MNHEY, CDR2 SVGAGI. Trimming took off 6 bases at V and 5 bases at J, with 13 bases between the two ends. The CDR3 region is CASRFRGDETQYF. Written as DNA, the CDR3 is TGTGCCAGCAGGTTTAGGGGGGACGAGACCCAGTACTTC.